A selection of T cell receptor beta chains follows, all from one sample in a study of blood T cell repertoires in COVID-19. Only in-frame clones appear in the TCRdb table, and some are missing; sequencing was by immunoSEQ multiplex PCR. This table has 230,000 or so clones, roughly 87% appearing once. The sample comprised peripheral blood. These TCRs come from a woman between 40 and 55 years old who had recovered from COVID-19. Both conserved end residues are part of each CDR3. D genes are given only for firm matches. Only part of the rows carry a size: once, few, many, or a class if the clone is expanded.

>TRBJ1-3|.|.|TRBV6-5
TGTGCCAGCGGGGAGGGGGTAACTGGAAACACCATATATTTT
CASGEGVTGNTIYF
>TRBJ2-5|.|.|TRBV30
TGTGCCTGGTCCCAGGGTAAGACACGGGAGACCCAGTACTTC
CAWSQGKTRETQYF
>TRBJ1-4|.|.|TRBV27
TGTGCCAGCCAGGTAGGGGCATATGACGGAAAACTGTTTTTT
CASQVGAYDGKLFF
>TRBJ1-3|.|.|TRBV10-2
TGCGCCAGCAGGGCCGGCGGGGCGGACACCATATATTTT
CASRAGGADTIYF
>TRBJ1-2|few|TRBD1|TRBV2
TGTGCCAGCTCCGGACAGGGCTATGGCTACACCTTC
CASSGQGYGYTF
>TRBJ2-1|few|TRBD2|TRBV6-1
TGTGCCAGCAGTGTCCCTAGCGGGAGGATGGGCAATGAGCAGTTCTTC
CASSVPSGRMGNEQFF
>TRBJ2-7|.|.|TRBV28
TGTGCCAGCAGTTTACGGCAGGGCACCTACGAGCAGTACTTC
CASSLRQGTYEQYF
>TRBJ1-1|few|TRBD1|TRBV6-4
TGTGCCAGCAGAACGACAGGGGTGAGCACTGAAGCTTTCTTT
CASRTTGVSTEAFF
>TRBJ2-5|.|.|TRBV7-2
TGTGCCAGCGGGACTTGGGGGCAAGAGACCCAGTACTTC
CASGTWGQETQYF
>TRBJ2-1|.|TRBD2|TRBV7-9
TGTGCCAGCAGCTTCCGCGGGGGGGAAATCAATGAGCAGTTCTTC
CASSFRGGEINEQFF
>TRBJ1-2|once|.|TRBV19
TGTGCCAGTAGTATCCTGACAGCTAATAACCCGTATGGCTACACCTTC
CASSILTANNPYGYTF
>TRBJ2-1|.|TRBD2|TRBV7-2
TGTGCCAGCAGCTTATCCCTAGCGGGGTACAATGAGCAGTTCTTC
CASSLSLAGYNEQFF
>TRBJ1-5|.|.|TRBV28
TGTGCCAGCAGCGCCCCGACAGACCCAGGCAATCAGCCCCAGCATTTT
CASSAPTDPGNQPQHF
>TRBJ2-7|once|TRBD1|TRBV30
TGTGCCTGGAGTATCGGGACAGGGAATCTCTACGAGCAGTACTTC
CAWSIGTGNLYEQYF
>TRBJ2-1|.|TRBD2|TRBV6-2/TRBV6-3
TGTGCCAGCAGTTACTCTCGTCTAGCGGGCAACTACAATGAGCAGTTCTTC
CASSYSRLAGNYNEQFF
>TRBJ2-7|.|.|TRBV28
TGTGCCAGCAGTTTAAAATACCGCAGGGCGGACGAGCAGTACTTC
CASSLKYRRADEQYF
>TRBJ2-5|.|.|TRBV12-5
TGTGCTAGTGGCCAGACAGGCACACAAGAGACCCAGTACTTC
CASGQTGTQETQYF
>TRBJ2-1|.|.|TRBV5-4
TGTGCCAGCAGCTTGGCCAGGAGGGGTTCAGGTAATGAGCAGTTCTTC
CASSLARRGSGNEQFF
>TRBJ2-3|.|TRBD2|TRBV7-2
TGTGCCAGCAGTATATCGGGAGGGAGCACAGATACGCAGTATTTT
CASSISGGSTDTQYF
>TRBJ1-2|once|TRBD1|TRBV6-5
TGTGCCAGCACTCAGGGGGAAGCAAATGGCTACACCTTC
CASTQGEANGYTF
>TRBJ2-5|.|.|TRBV27
TGTGCCAGCAGTTTACTAGGGGGCGGGGCCCAAGAGACCCAGTACTTC
CASSLLGGGAQETQYF
>TRBJ2-5|many|.|TRBV29-1
TGCAGCGTTGAGTGGACGGGGGTCGAGACCCAGTACTTC
CSVEWTGVETQYF
>TRBJ1-1|.|.|TRBV10-3
TGTGCCATCAGTGGAGGAGGGAGCACTGAAGCTTTCTTT
CAISGGGSTEAFF
>TRBJ2-2|.|.|TRBV19
TGTGCCAGTAGTTTAGGAGAAGTCACCGGGGAGCTGTTTTTT
CASSLGEVTGELFF
>TRBJ1-1|.|.|TRBV19
TGTGCCACCCTCGGAGCTGAAGCTTTCTTT
CATLGAEAFF
>TRBJ1-2|.|TRBD1|TRBV12-3/TRBV12-4
TGTGCCAGCAGCGACAGGGCCTATGGCTACACCTTC
CASSDRAYGYTF
>TRBJ2-3|once|TRBD2|TRBV4-1
TGCGCCAGCAGCCAGGGACTAGCGGGGGGCCCAGATACGCAGTATTTT
CASSQGLAGGPDTQYF
>TRBJ1-2|.|TRBD1|TRBV5-1
TGCGCCAGCAGCTTGGGGCAGGGGGGACACGGCTACACCTTC
CASSLGQGGHGYTF
>TRBJ2-1|.|TRBD2|TRBV7-7
TGTGCCAGCAGCCCGTTCCGCGGGGGCTACAATGAGCAGTTCTTC
CASSPFRGGYNEQFF
>TRBJ1-3|.|TRBD1|TRBV11-3
TGTGCCAGCAGCCCCAGGACAGGGGAGGACACCATATATTTT
CASSPRTGEDTIYF
>TRBJ2-2|.|TRBD2|TRBV10-3
TGTGCCATCAGCGGGGGGGCCGCAAACACCGGGGAGCTGTTTTTT
CAISGGAANTGELFF
>TRBJ2-2|.|TRBD2|TRBV4-2
TGTGCCAGCAGCCAAGGACTAGCGGGGGTTACCGGGGAGCTGTTTTTT
CASSQGLAGVTGELFF
>TRBJ1-1|.|.|TRBV30
TGTGCCTGGAGTGTACAGGTTGTGAACACTGAAGCTTTCTTT
CAWSVQVVNTEAFF
>TRBJ1-5|.|.|TRBV10-3
TGTGCCATCAGTGAGTCAACAGGTGAACGGCCCCAGCATTTT
CAISESTGERPQHF
>TRBJ1-6|.|TRBD1|TRBV28
TGTGCCAGCACCCGGGACAGAAATTCACCCCTCCACTTT
CASTRDRNSPLHF
>TRBJ2-1|.|TRBD2|TRBV7-9
TGTGCCAGCAGCTGGGCAGCGGGAGCCAGAGGGAATGAGCAGTTCTTC
CASSWAAGARGNEQFF
>TRBJ2-7|.|.|TRBV7-3
TGTGCCAGCAGCCTAGGTCCGGGACTCAACTCCTACGAGCAGTACTTC
CASSLGPGLNSYEQYF
>TRBJ2-1|.|.|TRBV27
TGTGCCAGCAGCCCGACCCCTAGTTCCTACTACAATGAGCAGTTCTTC
CASSPTPSSYYNEQFF
>TRBJ2-5|.|TRBD2|TRBV6-6
TGTGCCAGCAGTTACTTAGCGGGAGTTGAGACCCAGTACTTC
CASSYLAGVETQYF
>TRBJ1-2|.|.|TRBV19
TGTGCCAGTAGTCTCCTTATAGGGGTAACCTTGGATGGCTACACCTTC
CASSLLIGVTLDGYTF
>TRBJ2-1|.|TRBD2|TRBV27
TGTGCCAGCAGTTCGGGACTAGCGCATGAGCAGTTCTTC
CASSSGLAHEQFF
>TRBJ2-4|.|.|TRBV5-5
TGTGCCAGCAGCTACTTTGCAGAACAGGGAAACATTCAGTACTTC
CASSYFAEQGNIQYF
>TRBJ2-5|once|.|TRBV19
TGTGCCAGTAGTATCCCCAGGACAGCCGACGGGGAGACCCAGTACTTC
CASSIPRTADGETQYF
>TRBJ2-1|.|TRBD2|TRBV9
TGTGCCAGCAGCGCCAGCGGGACGGGCGATGAGCAGTTCTTC
CASSASGTGDEQFF
>TRBJ2-2|.|.|TRBV19
TGTGCCAGTAGTATAGATGGGTTTCGGGCAGGGCGATTCACCGGGGAGCTGTTTTTT
CASSIDGFRAGRFTGELFF
>TRBJ2-5|.|.|TRBV6-1
TGTGCCAGCAGTGAAAGGCGGGCCGCCCGGATGGAGACCCAGTACTTC
CASSERRAARMETQYF
>TRBJ1-2|.|TRBD1|TRBV3-1/TRBV3-2
TGTGCCAGCAGCCATACGACAGGGAGTGGCTACACCTTC
CASSHTTGSGYTF
>TRBJ2-1|.|.|TRBV10-3
TGTGCCATCATGGGACAATCGTCCTACAATGAGCAGTTCTTC
CAIMGQSSYNEQFF
>TRBJ1-1|.|.|TRBV5-1
TGCGCCAGCAGCTTGAGCAGGGACACTGAAGCTTTCTTT
CASSLSRDTEAFF
>TRBJ1-1|.|TRBD1|TRBV5-6
TGTGCCAGCAGCCGACGACAGGGCATTGAAGCTTTCTTT
CASSRRQGIEAFF
>TRBJ2-2|.|.|TRBV24-1
TGTGCCACCAGTGACCGCCCGGCTAGCGTAACCACCGGGGAGCTGTTTTTT
CATSDRPASVTTGELFF
>TRBJ1-1|.|.|TRBV5-1
TGCGCCAGCAGCTTGATGGCGGTCTCCGGGACTGAAGCTTTCTTT
CASSLMAVSGTEAFF
>TRBJ1-3|.|.|TRBV10-2
TGCGCCAGCAGTGAGTGGGGAGGCTCTGGAAACACCATATATTTT
CASSEWGGSGNTIYF
>TRBJ1-6|.|TRBD1|TRBV10-1
TGCGCCAGCAGTGAACAGGGGGTATCACCCCTCCACTTT
CASSEQGVSPLHF